Listed here are 17 T cell receptor beta chains from one sample, sequenced in a study of T cell responses to AZD1222 COVID-19 vaccine. This table comes from immunoSEQ multiplex PCR, and its TCRdb copy is limited to in-frame clones, with some not included. The data contain approximately 150,000 clones, 85% to 90% of them singletons. The source was peripheral blood, collected on day 0 of AZD1222 vaccination. The receptor set was obtained from an adult in good health.

In nucleotides, the CDR3 is TGTGCCACCAGCAGCCAGGGCAGCACCGGGGAGCTGTTTTTT. Its protein product is CATSSQGSTGELFF. The chain carries TRBV15 and TRBJ2-2; tentative D call: TRBD1 (5 bases). This CDR3 has 14 residues. Trimming shortened V by 3 bases and J by 4 bases, and 9 bases separated the two germline ends. The germline CDR1 and CDR2 sequences are LNHNV and YYDKDF (reference sequence).

The chain joins TRBV21-1 to TRBJ1-2; the table gives TRBD1 as D, unverified against the DNA. TRBV21-1 is given as a pseudogene. The CDR3 runs to 14 residues. CDR3 DNA sequence: TGTGCCAGCAGCACAACAGGGGGCAACTATGGCTACACCTTC. Amino acid sequence: CASSTTGGNYGYTF.

The chain carries TRBV7-8 and TRBJ1-6, with 8 bases that match TRBD1. Germline CDR1 reads SGHVS; CDR2 reads FQNEAQ. CDR3 size: 16 residues. V lost 5 bases, J lost 7 bases, and 10 bases stayed unmatched. CDR3 residues: CASSPYSTGENSPLHF. The CDR3 DNA is TGTGCCAGCAGCCCCTACTCGACAGGGGAGAATTCACCCCTCCACTTT.

The V call is TRBV5-1, the J call TRBJ2-3; 12 bases agree with TRBD2. V shed 2 bases and J 2 bases; nucleotides not matched to a gene: 9. From germline, CDR1 is SGHRS and CDR2 YFSETQ. The CDR3 sequence is 18 residues long. The CDR3 nucleotides read TGCGCCAGCAGCTTAACTCGACTAGCGGGGGTTTTCACAGATACGCAGTATTTT. Translation: CASSLTRLAGVFTDTQYF.

V and J are TRBV13 and TRBJ1-1; TRBD1 aligns across 7 bases. CDR3 length equals 15 residues. Losses at the gene ends were 5 bases for V and 0 bases for J; bases not matched to a gene: 6. CDR1 is PRHDT, CDR2 FYEKMQ, per germline (reference sequence). CDR3 nucleotides: TGTGCCAGCAGCCGCCCCGGGACAGTGAACACTGAAGCTTTCTTT. Its translation is CASSRPGTVNTEAFF.

V usage is TRBV11-2 and J usage is TRBJ2-3; 8 bases align to TRBD2. The CDR3 has 16 amino acids. Germline trimming cut 7 bases from V and 2 bases from J; bases unmatched to any gene: 11. The germline V gene encodes CDR1 SGHAT and CDR2 FQNNGV. CDR3 DNA sequence: TGTGCCAGCACCCAGATTCCGGGGGGGGTCACAGATACGCAGTATTTT. This encodes CASTQIPGGVTDTQYF. The entire variable domain, with the rest obtained from reference TRBV11-2 and TRBJ2-3, is as follows: EAGVAQSPRYKIIEKRQSVAFWCNPISGHATLYWYQQILGQGPKLLIQFQNNGVVDDSQLPKDRFSAERLKGVDSTLKIQPAKLEDSAVYLCASTQIPGGVTDTQYFGPGTRLTVL.

The rearrangement links TRBV9 to TRBJ1-2; D call uncertain. The V end was cut by 3 bases, the J end by 9 bases, with 9 bases between. This CDR3 spans 11 amino acids. CDR1 and CDR2 from the germline V gene are SGDLS and YYNGEE. This CDR3 reads CASSGRFSYTF. The CDR3 region has the DNA TGTGCCAGCAGCGGGAGATTCAGCTACACCTTC. Complete variable domain (other parts from reference TRBV9 and TRBJ1-2): DSGVTQTPKHLITATGQRVTLRCSPRSGDLSVYWYQQSLDQGLQFLIQYYNGEERAKGNILERFSAQQFPDLHSELNLSSLELGDSALYFCASSGRFSYTFGSGTRLTVV.

The chain couples TRBV6-5 to TRBJ1-5, with a possible D match to TRBD1 (6 bases). The V gene lost 7 bases and the J gene lost 0 bases, with 10 bases spanning the gap. This CDR3 comprises 14 residues. The germline CDR1 and CDR2 sequences are MNHEY and SVGAGI. CDR3 amino acids: CASTQGNSNQPQHF. In nucleotides, the CDR3 is TGTGCCAGCACCCAGGGGAATAGCAATCAGCCCCAGCATTTT.

This rearrangement joins TRBV7-9 to TRBJ2-1; 8 bases agree with TRBD2. CDR3 length: 16 amino acids. Germline V CDR1 and CDR2: SEHNR, FQNEAQ (reference sequence). The J segment lost 7 bases and the V segment lost 1 base, leaving 9 bases of the junction unmatched. Here the CDR3 DNA reads TGTGCCAGCAGCTTAGACGGAGGTCGACTAGCGAATGAGCAGTTCTTC. This sequence encodes CASSLDGGRLANEQFF.

The chain couples TRBV19 to TRBJ2-3; D not certain. The length of the CDR3 is 12 residues. CDR1 and CDR2 (germline): LNHDA, SQIVND (reference sequence). V dropped 4 bases and J dropped 6 bases, with 8 bases sitting between them. The CDR3 sequence: CASSTRQDTQYF. CDR3 nucleotide sequence: TGTGCCAGTAGTACCCGCCAGGATACGCAGTATTTT.

The rearrangement links TRBV24-1 to TRBJ1-1; 7 nucleotides line up with TRBD1. This CDR3 has 15 amino acids. From germline, CDR1 is KGHDR and CDR2 SFDVKD. V lost 5 bases to trimming and J lost 5 bases; unmatched junction nucleotides: 10. In DNA form, the CDR3 reads TGTGCCACCAGTGCACAAGGGGGCGGAAATACTGAAGCTTTCTTT. This encodes CATSAQGGGNTEAFF.

This sequence joins TRBV28 and TRBJ1-1; TRBD1 aligns across 7 bases. CDR1 is MDHEN and CDR2 is SYDVKM in the germline V gene. The CDR3 spans 15 residues. J gave up 5 bases and V 7 bases, and 13 bases lay outside the gene matches. Here the CDR3 reads CASTWATGVSTEAFF. In DNA form, the CDR3 reads TGTGCCAGCACCTGGGCAACAGGGGTTTCGACTGAAGCTTTCTTT. Full variable domain (rest looked up from reference TRBV28 and TRBJ1-1): DVKVTQSSRYLVKRTGEKVFLECVQDMDHENMFWYRQDPGLGLRLIYFSYDVKMKEKGDIPEGYSVSREKKERFSLILESASTNQTSMYLCASTWATGVSTEAFFGQGTRLTVV.

CDR3 protein: CASSLGVSNQPQHF. CDR3 DNA: TGTGCCAGCAGCTTAGGGGTTAGCAATCAGCCCCAGCATTTT. V and J are TRBV5-5 and TRBJ1-5; possibly TRBD1 for D (5 bases). CDR3 length equals 14 residues. Germline V gene sequence: CDR1 SGHKS, CDR2 YYEKEE (reference sequence). Trimming removed 2 bases at V and 0 bases at J, with 6 bases between.

The chain carries TRBV19 and TRBJ1-1; maybe TRBD1 (6 bases). The CDR3 is made up of 16 amino acids. The V gene lost 7 bases and the J gene lost 2 bases, with 20 bases spanning the gap. The V gene's germline CDR1 is LNHDA and CDR2 SQIVND (reference sequence). As DNA, the CDR3 is TGTGCCAGTATCCCCTCGAGGCCGGGGGGCAACACTGAAGCTTTCTTT. It translates to CASIPSRPGGNTEAFF.

This chain joins TRBV10-2 and TRBJ1-6; a weak D match, TRBD1 (6 bases). The germline CDR1 and CDR2 sequences are WSHSY and SAAADI. V dropped 3 bases and J dropped 9 bases, with 21 bases sitting between them. This CDR3 contains 17 residues. CDR3: CASSDNGGRGRSSPLHF. CDR3 sequence (DNA): TGCGCCAGCAGTGACAACGGAGGCAGGGGAAGATCTTCACCCCTCCACTTT.

This clone has only one observation. The chain is built from TRBV27 and TRBJ2-7, with D perhaps TRBD1 (8 bases). This CDR3 has 17 residues. Germline-derived CDR1 and CDR2 are MNHEY and SMNVEV (reference sequence). The V gene lost 2 bases and the J gene lost 2 bases, with 19 bases spanning the gap. DNA for the CDR3: TGTGCCAGCAGTTTAATCGTGGGGGAGGGACAGGCCTACGAGCAGTACTTC. This codes for CASSLIVGEGQAYEQYF.

The CDR3 nucleotides are TGTGCCAGCAGCTTAAATAGGCAGGACAGACAGTACTTC. The encoded protein is CASSLNRQDRQYF. The V gene is TRBV7-3, the J gene TRBJ2-4; tentatively, D is TRBD1 (6 bases). This CDR3 is built from 13 residues. Per the germline V gene, CDR1 is SGHTA and CDR2 is FQGTGA. The V and J ends lost 1 base and 13 bases respectively, with 14 bases between them. The entire variable domain, with the rest obtained from reference TRBV7-3 and TRBJ2-4, is as follows: GAGVSQTPSNKVTEKGKYVELRCDPISGHTALYWYRQSLGQGPEFLIYFQGTGAADDSGLPNDRFFAVRPEGSVSTLKIQRTERGDSAVYLCASSLNRQDRQYFGAGTRLSVL.